A selection of T cell receptor beta chains follows, all from one sample in a study of T cell responses to AZD1222 COVID-19 vaccine. The assay was immunoSEQ multiplex PCR, and TCRdb's table has in-frame clones only and misses some. The data hold 180,000 or so clones, with around 90% observed a single time. The sequencing here drew on peripheral blood, taken 28 days after the second AZD1222 dose. The receptors shown here come from an adult who received the AZD1222 COVID-19 vaccine. Both conserved end residues are part of each CDR3. D genes are given only for firm matches. Clone size is not always given. Where it is, it says once, few, many or a class for expanded clones.

abundance	d_gene	j_gene	v_gene	CDR3nt	CDR3aa
.	.	TRBJ2-1	TRBV11-2	TGTGCCAGCAGCTTAGAGGGATACAATGAGCAGTTCTTC	CASSLEGYNEQFF
.	.	TRBJ1-3	TRBV7-7	TGTGCCAGCAGCCCCGCGGGCTCGGGAAACACCATATATTTT	CASSPAGSGNTIYF
.	.	TRBJ1-3	TRBV7-2	TGTGCCAGCAGCTTATTGCACAGCTCTGGAAACACCATATATTTT	CASSLLHSSGNTIYF
.	.	TRBJ1-6	TRBV2	TGTGCCAGCAGTGTTCGGGGGCGCGGTGGTAATTCACCCCTCCACTTT	CASSVRGRGGNSPLHF
.	.	TRBJ1-4	TRBV7-2	TGTGCCAGCAGTTTCCCTTCTGAAAAACTGTTTTTT	CASSFPSEKLFF
.	.	TRBJ2-7	TRBV28	TGTGCCAGCAGCCCACAGGGTGAAGGGTCCTACGAGCAGTACTTC	CASSPQGEGSYEQYF
.	TRBD2	TRBJ2-1	TRBV6-5	TGTGCCAGCAGTTACTCAGTGGCTAGCGGGTACAATGAGCAGTTCTTC	CASSYSVASGYNEQFF
.	.	TRBJ2-7	TRBV6-5	TGTGCCAGCACACAAACCAGCTACGAGCAGTACTTC	CASTQTSYEQYF
.	TRBD2	TRBJ2-7	TRBV5-4	TGTGCCAGCAGCCCCGCCCTTAAGCGGGAGGGAGAGCAGTACTTC	CASSPALKREGEQYF
.	.	TRBJ1-2	TRBV28	TGTGCCAGCAGTCTCCGGGAGTATGGCTACACCTTC	CASSLREYGYTF
.	TRBD1	TRBJ2-5	TRBV29-1	TGCAGCGTTGGGGACAGGGTGGAGACCCAGTACTTC	CSVGDRVETQYF
.	.	TRBJ2-7	TRBV30	TGTGCCTGGAGACGCGGCAGGGGGGTCTCCGAGCAGTACTTC	CAWRRGRGVSEQYF
.	TRBD1	TRBJ2-2	TRBV15	TGTGCCACCAGCAGAGTCCGACAGGGAACCGGGGAGCTGTTTTTT	CATSRVRQGTGELFF
.	.	TRBJ1-6	TRBV28	TGTGCCAGCAGTTCCCCGGGAAATAATTCACCCCTCCACTTT	CASSSPGNNSPLHF
.	TRBD1	TRBJ1-5	TRBV10-3	TGTGCCATCCCTGTGAAAGGGGGCTGCAATCAGCCCCAGCATTTT	CAIPVKGGCNQPQHF
.	.	TRBJ2-3	TRBV4-3	TGCGCCAGCAGCCCAGGGACGACAAATACGCAGTATTTT	CASSPGTTNTQYF
once	.	TRBJ2-7	TRBV15	TGTGCCACCAGCAGAGAGGGGGGCCCCTCCTACGAGCAGTACTTC	CATSREGGPSYEQYF
.	.	TRBJ2-3	TRBV15	TGTGCCACCAGCAGAGATCTGGGCGGCCTCACAGATACGCAGTATTTT	CATSRDLGGLTDTQYF
.	.	TRBJ1-5	TRBV19	TGTGCCAGTAGTAGGGTGGGTTTTGCGGGGGCGGATCAGCCCCAGCATTTT	CASSRVGFAGADQPQHF
.	.	TRBJ2-7	TRBV19	TGTGCCAGTAGTATCTCTAGCGCTTCCTACGAGCAGTACTTC	CASSISSASYEQYF
.	TRBD2	TRBJ2-1	TRBV9	TGTGCCAGCAGCGTAGTAGCGGGGGGCCCCCAGTTCTTC	CASSVVAGGPQFF
.	.	TRBJ2-2	TRBV7-2	TGTGCCAGCAGCTCCGACACGGAACACACCGGGGAGCTGTTTTTT	CASSSDTEHTGELFF
.	TRBD1	TRBJ2-4	TRBV16	TGTGCCAGCAGCCAATGGACAGGCAAAAACATTCAGTACTTC	CASSQWTGKNIQYF
.	.	TRBJ2-5	TRBV27	TGTGCCAGCAGTTTTGGGACCCAGCTAAAGACCCAGTACTTC	CASSFGTQLKTQYF
.	.	TRBJ1-2	TRBV5-5	TGTGCCAGCAGGTTGTACGGAGGGGAAAGTGGCTACACCTTC	CASRLYGGESGYTF
.	TRBD2	TRBJ2-3	TRBV9	TGTGCCAGCAGCGTAGACGCACTAGCGGCTAGCACAGATACGCAGTATTTT	CASSVDALAASTDTQYF
.	TRBD2	TRBJ2-1	TRBV25-1	TGTGCCAGCAGCGGACTAGCGGAGTACAATGAGCAGTTCTTC	CASSGLAEYNEQFF
.	.	TRBJ1-1	TRBV6-6	TGTGCCAGCTCTGGGGGATACACTGAAGCTTTCTTT	CASSGGYTEAFF
.	.	TRBJ1-2	TRBV29-1	TGCAGCGTTGCTGTAGGGGGAATCAACTATGGCTACACCTTC	CSVAVGGINYGYTF
.	TRBD1	TRBJ1-1	TRBV5-1	TGCGCCAGCAGCTGGATGACAGGGATGGGCACTGAAGCTTTCTTT	CASSWMTGMGTEAFF
.	.	TRBJ1-1	TRBV3-1/TRBV3-2	TGTGCCAGCAGCCAAAAACAGGGCACCGATGAAGCTTTCTTT	CASSQKQGTDEAFF
.	TRBD2	TRBJ2-5	TRBV7-2	TGTGCCAGCAGCTCCGGTGGGAGCGGGGGGTTTGAGACCCAGTACTTC	CASSSGGSGGFETQYF
.	TRBD1	TRBJ2-7	TRBV6-1	TGTGCCAGCAGTGCTTACGGGACAGGGGGCTCCTACGAGCAGTACTTC	CASSAYGTGGSYEQYF
.	.	TRBJ1-2	TRBV20-1	TGCAGTGCTAGTTCGTCGAGGGAAAACTATGGCTACACCTTC	CSASSSRENYGYTF
.	TRBD1	TRBJ2-7	TRBV10-3	TGTGCCAGTATCCCGGGACAGGGGGCTAACGAGCAGTACTTC	CASIPGQGANEQYF
few	.	TRBJ1-2	TRBV4-3	TGCGCCAGCAGCTCCCGGAGTTCAGTGGGGAAGGCTGGCTACACCTTC	CASSSRSSVGKAGYTF
.	TRBD1	TRBJ1-2	TRBV19	TGTGCCAGTAGTATGGGCCCGGGACAGGAGAGTGGCTACACCTTC	CASSMGPGQESGYTF
.	.	TRBJ1-5	TRBV3-1/TRBV3-2	TGTGCCAGCAGCCAAGGGATGAGCAATCAGCCCCAGCATTTT	CASSQGMSNQPQHF
once	.	TRBJ2-4	TRBV7-9	TGTGCCAGCAGCGCCATTGACAGGCCACAGTACTTC	CASSAIDRPQYF
few	.	TRBJ1-3	TRBV4-1	TGCGCCAGCAGCCAACTAGCGGGGTCGGACGCTGGAAACACCATATATTTT	CASSQLAGSDAGNTIYF
.	TRBD1	TRBJ1-2	TRBV5-1	TGCGCCAGCAGCTTGAGTGTGGGACAGGGGTTCTATGGCTACACCTTC	CASSLSVGQGFYGYTF
.	TRBD1	TRBJ2-1	TRBV5-8	TGTGCCAGCAGTTCTCAACAGGGGCTGCCCTACAATGAGCAGTTCTTC	CASSSQQGLPYNEQFF
.	.	TRBJ2-4	TRBV2	TGTGCCAGCAGTGAACGGGGGAGTGACGGCATTCAGTACTTC	CASSERGSDGIQYF